This T cell receptor beta chain was recovered during a study of cytomegalovirus exposure and HLA in healthy donors. Broader study findings: Most TCR sequences proved rare, with some public TCRs found in many donors. A list of approximately 160 TCR beta chains associated with cytomegalovirus was given.

The donors were in the roughly 120-subject validation cohort, distinct from the approximately 610-subject first cohort. The protocol was immunoSEQ multiplex PCR, while the TCRdb copy is restricted to in-frame clones and leaves out a portion. Among around 400,000 clones listed, roughly 89% were seen once. On this clone itself: Its antigen remains unknown.

The sequencing input was PBMCs. This receptor was obtained from a young woman in good health and CMV-seronegative.

The CDR3 loop is CASSQVRGSFDEQFF. DNA for the CDR3: TGCGCCAGCAGCCAAGTTAGGGGGTCCTTCGATGAGCAGTTCTTC. V and J are TRBV4-1 and TRBJ2-1; D may be TRBD1 (6 bases). The CDR3 spans 15 residues. V gave up 1 base and J gave up 8 bases, with 15 bases separating them. Germline V gives CDR1 MGHRA, CDR2 YSYEKL.